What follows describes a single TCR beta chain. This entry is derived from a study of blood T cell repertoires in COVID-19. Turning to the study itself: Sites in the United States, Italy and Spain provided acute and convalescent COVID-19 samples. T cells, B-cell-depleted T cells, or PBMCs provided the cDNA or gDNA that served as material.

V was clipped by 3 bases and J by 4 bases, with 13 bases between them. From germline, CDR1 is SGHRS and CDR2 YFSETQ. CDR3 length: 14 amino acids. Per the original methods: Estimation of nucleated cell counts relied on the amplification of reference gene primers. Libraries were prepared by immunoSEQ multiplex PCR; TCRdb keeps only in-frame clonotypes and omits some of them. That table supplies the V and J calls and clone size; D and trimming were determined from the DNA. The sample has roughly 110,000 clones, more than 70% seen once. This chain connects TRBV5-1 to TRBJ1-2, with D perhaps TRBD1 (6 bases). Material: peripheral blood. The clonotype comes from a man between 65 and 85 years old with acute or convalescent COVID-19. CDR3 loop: CASSSIQGSYGYTF. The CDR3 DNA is TGCGCCAGCAGCTCAATACAGGGTTCCTATGGCTACACCTTC.